Below, 21 T cell receptor beta chains from the same sample are listed, as sequenced in a study of cytomegalovirus exposure and HLA in healthy donors (dated by TCRdb to about 2017). Preparation of the library involved the immunoSEQ multiplex PCR assay. A mixture of 60 forward primers for TCR Vbeta segments and 13 reverse primers for TCR Jbeta segments was used in the multiplex PCR. Not all clones reach the TCRdb copy of this immuneACCESS table, which keeps in-frame sequences only. Checked studies attribute under half of the gap to unresolved V genes and leave the rest unexplained. Here the sample has under 200,000 clones; about 59% occur a single time. 2.5% to 3% of the sample comes from the top ten. Sequencing was done on a sample of PBMCs. Source of these receptors: a man aged 35-49 years in good health and CMV-seronegative.

This clone is a singleton in its sample. The V gene is TRBV18, the J gene TRBJ1-5; possibly TRBD1 for D (5 bases). Trimming left V 4 bases short and J 5 bases short, with 9 bases between. The CDR3 contains 13 residues. Germline V gene data show CDR1 as KGHSH and CDR2 as LQKENI. The CDR3 coding sequence is TGTGCCAGCTCACGAGGGACTTATCAGCCCCAGCATTTT. It yields the protein CASSRGTYQPQHF. The complete variable domain, with remaining parts taken from reference TRBV18 and TRBJ1-5, reads NAGVMQNPRHLVRRRGQEARLRCSPMKGHSHVYWYRQLPEEGLKFMVYLQKENIIDESGMPKERFSAEFPKEGPSILRIQQVVRGDSAAYFCASSRGTYQPQHFGDGTRLSIL.

Remarks on this clone: The junction departs from germline at one end; a sequencing error may be responsible. The chain recombines TRBV10-3 with TRBJ2-7, with TRBD2 identical over 7 bases. Germline CDR1 reads ENHRY; CDR2 reads SYGVKD. This CDR3 contains 16 residues. CDR3 protein: CAIREGLAEIPYEQYF. For the CDR3, the DNA is TGTGCCATCCGTGAGGGGCTAGCGGAGATTCCTTACGAGCAGTACTTC.

The table lists this clone with a few counts. The chain recombines TRBV7-2 with TRBJ2-2; TRBD1 matches at 7 bases. Trimming at V came to 5 bases and at J to 4 bases, leaving 7 bases not matched to a gene. Germline-derived CDR1 and CDR2 are SGHTA and FQGNSA. The CDR3 extends over 15 amino acids. CDR3 sequence (DNA): TGTGCCAGCAGCCCGCGGACAGGTCCCACCGGGGAGCTGTTTTTT. The encoded protein is CASSPRTGPTGELFF.

V is TRBV6-1 and J is TRBJ1-4, with TRBD1 matching over 7 bases. CDR1 is MNHNS, CDR2 SASEGT, per germline. J gave up 8 bases and V 4 bases, and 13 bases lay outside the gene matches. The CDR3 has 16 amino acids. The CDR3 nucleotides are TGTGCCAGCAGTGGAGACCGGGTAGGGGGCGGGGAAAAACTGTTTTTT. Amino acids: CASSGDRVGGGEKLFF.

This sequence joins TRBV15 and TRBJ1-3; a weak D match, TRBD1 (5 bases). The V gene's germline CDR1 is LNHNV and CDR2 YYDKDF (reference sequence). The CDR3 runs to 14 residues. Trimming stripped 1 base from V and 3 bases from J, with 7 bases between. CDR3 protein: CATSRGGFGNTIYF. The DNA of the CDR3 is TGTGCCACCAGCAGAGGGGGCTTTGGAAACACCATATATTTT.

This chain uses TRBV6-4 with TRBJ2-5; TRBD1 matches 11 bases. Losses at the gene ends were 0 bases for V and 4 bases for J; bases not matched to a gene: 4. Germline V gene data show CDR1 as MRHNA and CDR2 as SNTAGT. The CDR3 runs 16 residues. This CDR3 reads CASSDSGQGEGETQYF. The CDR3 DNA is TGTGCCAGCAGTGACTCGGGACAGGGGGAAGGAGAGACCCAGTACTTC.

The J gene is TRBJ1-1, the V gene TRBV5-1, with a tentative D call TRBD1 (6 bases). With 5 bases removed from V and 1 base from J, the gap between germline ends came to 12 bases. CDR3 length: 14 amino acids. Germline values: CDR1 SGHRS, CDR2 YFSETQ. CDR3 region: CASRDGQTNTEAFF. The DNA for the CDR3 is TGCGCCAGCAGGGATGGACAGACGAACACTGAAGCTTTCTTT.

This clone was found a few times. The J gene is TRBJ2-7, the V gene TRBV19, with 9 positions matching TRBD1. CDR1 LNHDA and CDR2 SQIVND come from the germline V gene (reference sequence). This CDR3 has 16 residues. V lost 0 bases, J lost 5 bases, and 8 bases stayed unmatched. For the CDR3, the DNA is TGTGCCAGTAGTATAGAGGGGACAGGGAACCTCGACGAGCAGTACTTC. This gives the protein CASSIEGTGNLDEQYF.

In DNA, the CDR3 is TGTGCCAGCAGCCCCTTACCCGGACAGGGGGCAGGGAATGAGCAGTTCTTC. Protein product: CASSPLPGQGAGNEQFF. The V and J genes are TRBV28 and TRBJ2-1; 11 positions agree with TRBD1. V lost 6 bases, J lost 7 bases, and 14 bases stayed unmatched. Germline CDR1 is MDHEN and CDR2 is SYDVKM. CDR3 length: 17 residues.

This chain links TRBV25-1 with TRBJ2-5; 10 nucleotides match TRBD1. The ends lost 2 bases at V and 4 bases at J; junction bases unmatched: 7. This CDR3 is 16 amino acids long. Germline CDR1 reads MGHDK; CDR2 reads SYGVNS. In DNA form, the CDR3 reads TGTGCCAGCAGTGAACTTGGACAGGGGGTGAGAGAGACCCAGTACTTC. The encoded protein is CASSELGQGVRETQYF.

This chain connects TRBV7-8 to TRBJ2-1, with 7 nucleotides matching TRBD2. This CDR3 contains 16 residues. CDR1 is SGHVS and CDR2 is FQNEAQ in the germline V gene. V lost 4 bases and J lost 2; bases outside the gene matches: 8. Here the CDR3 reads CASSSFAGVAYNEQFF. CDR3 sequence (DNA): TGTGCCAGCAGCTCTTTCGCGGGAGTCGCCTACAATGAGCAGTTCTTC.

V is TRBV7-2 and J is TRBJ2-5; 10 bases align to TRBD2. The DNA matches TRBJ2-7 better at its end, which makes the J call doubtful. Germline V gene data show CDR1 as SGHTA and CDR2 as FQGNSA. The CDR3 runs to 14 residues. CDR3 region: CASSKKTSGNEQYF. The CDR3 DNA reads TGTGCCAGCAGCAAAAAAACTAGCGGGAACGAGCAGTACTTC.

Worth noting for this clone: One end of the junction varies from germline; a read error may be responsible. The chain carries TRBV4-3 and TRBJ2-5; 9 bases match TRBD1. The DNA end lines up better with TRBJ2-7; the J call may be wrong. In germline, CDR1 is LGHNA, CDR2 YSLEER. The CDR3 length is 15 residues. The CDR3 region is CASSQAGTGSSEQYF. CDR3 sequence (DNA): TGCGCCAGCAGCCAAGCCGGGACAGGGTCCTCCGAGCAGTACTTC.

This clone was seen only a few times. The chain employs TRBV29-1 and TRBJ2-5; 7 bases align to TRBD2. Germline CDR1 reads SQVTM; CDR2 reads ANQGSEA. Trimming took 6 bases from V and 11 from J; bases not matched to a gene: 15. The CDR3 is 13 amino acids. DNA of the CDR3: TGCAGCGTCCTGCCATTAGACGGGCGGGAGCAGTACTTC. This sequence encodes CSVLPLDGREQYF.

This clone was counted only a few times. The rearrangement joins TRBV27 to TRBJ1-1, with TRBD1 identical over 8 bases. V shed 1 base, J shed 2 bases, and the junction held 12 bases outside the gene matches. The CDR3 has 18 amino acids. Germline V gene sequence: CDR1 MNHEY, CDR2 SMNVEV (reference sequence). The CDR3 DNA sequence: TGTGCCAGCAGTTTATGGGTCCCGGGACAGGCCCTAAACACTGAAGCTTTCTTT. Amino acids: CASSLWVPGQALNTEAFF.

CDR3 sequence (DNA): TGTGCCACCACGCCGGGACAGGGGCTTGAAGCTTTCTTT. It codes for CATTPGQGLEAFF. The chain uses TRBV10-3 and TRBJ1-1; 10 nucleotides align to TRBD1. Germline V gene lookup returns CDR1 ENHRY and CDR2 SYGVKD. The CDR3 consists of 13 residues. V shed 10 bases and J 7 bases; nucleotides not matched to a gene: 9.

The rearrangement uses TRBV5-4 and TRBJ2-7; perhaps TRBD1 as D (5 bases). The germline V gene encodes CDR1 SGHNT and CDR2 YYREEE (reference sequence). The CDR3 has 17 amino acids. Trimming cost V 4 bases and J 6 bases, with 26 bases left between them. The CDR3 DNA follows: TGTGCCAGCAGCGCGGATCCAGGGCGTCAGGGTGAAGGCGAGCAGTACTTC. It yields the protein CASSADPGRQGEGEQYF.

This clone appeared a few times. This chain uses TRBV6-6 with TRBJ1-6; D remains unclear. This CDR3 comprises 16 residues. Germline lookup yields CDR1 MNHNY and CDR2 SVGAGI (reference sequence). V lost 6 bases, J lost 5 bases, and 17 bases lay in between. CDR3 in DNA: TGTGCCAGCAGGTCCGCTCTCGCGGTGGATAATTCACCCCTCCACTTT. It specifies CASRSALAVDNSPLHF.

This clone was seen a few times. V usage is TRBV5-6 and J usage is TRBJ1-2, with no clear D. Between the trimmed V and J ends, which lost 5 bases and 4 bases, there was a span of 12 bases. The germline V gene encodes CDR1 SGHDT and CDR2 YYEEEE. This CDR3 comprises 13 residues. The CDR3 DNA sequence: TGTGCCAGCAGATTCATGCGGGGCTATGGCTACACCTTC. This sequence encodes CASRFMRGYGYTF.

The chain joins TRBV2 to TRBJ2-5; 8 bases are shared with TRBD2. The CDR3 spans 14 residues. Germline V gene lookup returns CDR1 SNHLY and CDR2 FYNNEI. Unmatched junction bases numbered 8, after V lost 6 bases and J lost 5 bases. The CDR3 DNA sequence: TGTGCCAGCAGAGACACTAGCGGCGGGGAGACCCAGTACTTC. Its translation: CASRDTSGGETQYF.

This clone appeared a few times. The chain carries TRBV2 and TRBJ1-1, with 11 bases lining up with TRBD1. The J segment lost 4 bases and the V segment lost 4 bases, leaving 5 bases of the junction unmatched. Germline V lookup: CDR1 SNHLY, CDR2 FYNNEI. The CDR3 is made up of 15 amino acids. CDR3 bases: TGTGCCAGCAGTGGCACCGGGACAGGGGGCACTGAAGCTTTCTTT. Translating gives CASSGTGTGGTEAFF. The full variable domain, with the rest looked up from reference TRBV2 and TRBJ1-1, is EPEVTQTPSHQVTQMGQEVILRCVPISNHLYFYWYRQILGQKVEFLVSFYNNEISEKSEIFDDQFSVERPDGSNFTLKIRSTKLEDSAMYFCASSGTGTGGTEAFFGQGTRLTVV.